This T cell receptor beta chain was observed in a study of blood T cell repertoires in COVID-19. Turning to the study itself: PBMCs, B-cell-depleted T cells, or T cells provided the cDNA or gDNA that made up the material.

The V gene lost 5 bases and the J gene lost 3 bases, with 11 bases spanning the gap. Germline values: CDR1 SGHTA, CDR2 FQGNSA. The CDR3 contains 13 residues. As originally analysed: Using reference gene primer amplification, nucleated cell counts were estimated. The repertoire was sequenced with immunoSEQ multiplex PCR; TCRdb's copy has only in-frame clones and lacks some. V and J calls and clone size come straight from that table; D and trimming were deduced from the DNA. The repertoire holds a few hundred thousand clones, with approximately 90% as singletons. This sequence originates from a young man who had recovered from COVID-19. The sequenced sample was PBMCs or T cells enriched from blood (not recorded which). The rearrangement joins TRBV7-2 to TRBJ2-7; weak D call: TRBD1 (6 bases). The CDR3 DNA follows: TGTGCCAGCAGCACTGGACAGCTCTACGAGCAGTACTTC. Encoded protein: CASSTGQLYEQYF. Complete variable domain (other parts from reference TRBV7-2 and TRBJ2-7): GAGVSQSPSNKVTEKGKDVELRCDPISGHTALYWYRQSLGQGLEFLIYFQGNSAPDKSGLPSDRFSAERTGGSVSTLTIQRTQQEDSAVYLCASSTGQLYEQYFGPGTRLTVT.